Detailed here is one TCR beta chain. Its antigen is as yet unknown. Described time point: newly diagnosed, previously untreated cHL patient sample. It was PBMCs in newly diagnosed, untreated classical Hodgkin lymphoma that served as comparison. Data came from immunoSEQ multiplex PCR; TCRdb stores just in-frame clones and leaves some out. Found here are roughly 68,000 clones, 85% to 95% of them singletons; the top ten hold about 2.6%. The record originates from a study of PD-1 blockade in classical Hodgkin lymphoma. General observations from the study: Newly diagnosed patients were reported to start with lower TCR diversity than healthy donors. Undefined causes, possibly disease activity or prior therapy, underlie the repertoire differences.

The sequencing sample was made of peripheral blood mononuclear cells (PBMCs). This receptor was obtained from a human donor with classical Hodgkin lymphoma.

The CDR3 DNA reads TGTGCCAGCAGCTTAGCCGGGGGATCCTACGAGCAGTACTTC. The encoded protein is CASSLAGGSYEQYF. The V call is TRBV7-2, the J call TRBJ2-7; TRBD2 might be the D (6 bases). Germline CDR1 SGHTA, CDR2 FQGNSA. The CDR3 has 14 residues. V was pared by 0 bases and J by 1 base, with 7 bases between. The full variable domain, in which reference TRBV7-2 and TRBJ2-7 provide the parts outside the CDR3, is GAGVSQSPSNKVTEKGKDVELRCDPISGHTALYWYRQSLGQGLEFLIYFQGNSAPDKSGLPSDRFSAERTGGSVSTLTIQRTQQEDSAVYLCASSLAGGSYEQYFGPGTRLTVT.